The 18 T cell receptor beta chains below all came from one sample that was sequenced in a study of blood T cell repertoires in COVID-19. The protocol was immunoSEQ multiplex PCR, while the TCRdb copy is restricted to in-frame clones and leaves out a portion. The sample holds tens of thousands of clones, around 80% seen once. The source material was peripheral blood. The receptor source for this set is a human donor in a cohort sampled during active COVID-19.

The gene calls are TRBV7-2 and TRBJ2-2; 8 bases agree with TRBD2. This CDR3 is built from 16 residues. The trim removed 7 bases at V and 6 bases at J, leaving 13 bases unmatched. CDR1 SGHTA and CDR2 FQGNSA come from the germline V gene. CDR3 coding DNA: TGTGCCAGCAACACACGGGGGGGAGCTGAGGCCGGGGAGCTGTTTTTT. Translating it yields CASNTRGGAEAGELFF.

This clone was detected once. The chain is built from TRBV19 and TRBJ2-7; 10 positions agree with TRBD2. Germline lookup yields CDR1 LNHDA and CDR2 SQIVND (reference sequence). This CDR3 comprises 13 residues. The V and J ends lost 9 bases and 6 bases, in that order; junction bases with no gene match: 8. This chain's CDR3 is CASRPGLASEQYF. The CDR3 region has the DNA TGTGCCAGCAGACCGGGACTAGCGAGCGAGCAGTACTTC.

This clone has more than one count but fewer than ten. The V and J genes are TRBV3-1 (or the pseudogene TRBV3-2) and TRBJ1-1; D gene uncertain. V lost 2 bases to trimming and J lost 1 base, with 11 bases between them. The CDR3 extends over 15 amino acids. The V gene's germline CDR1 is LGHDT and CDR2 YNNKEL (reference sequence). CDR3 sequence (DNA): TGTGCCAGCAGCCAACGGTTCGGGAAGAACACTGAAGCTTTCTTT. Translation gives CASSQRFGKNTEAFF.

The J gene is TRBJ2-5, the V gene TRBV13; possible D gene TRBD1, 9 bases. V was shortened by 1 base and J by 4 bases, with 16 bases between the two germline ends. Germline values: CDR1 PRHDT, CDR2 FYEKMQ (reference sequence). This CDR3 is 16 amino acids long. Here the CDR3 reads CASSLAGGTGLETQYF. In nucleotides, the CDR3 is TGTGCCAGCAGCTTAGCGGGGGGGACAGGGCTAGAGACCCAGTACTTC.

This rearrangement joins TRBV6-1 to TRBJ2-7, with D possibly TRBD2 on 11 matching bases. V lost 4 bases, J lost 0 bases, and 22 bases lay in between. Germline lookup yields CDR1 MNHNS and CDR2 SASEGT. The CDR3 loop spans 18 amino acids. CDR3 loop: CASSGRDRGLAVSYEQYF. CDR3 DNA: TGTGCCAGCAGTGGCCGGGACAGGGGACTAGCGGTCTCCTACGAGCAGTACTTC.

V usage is TRBV6-6 and J usage is TRBJ2-3; tentatively, D is TRBD2 (5 bases). Looked up from germline, CDR1 is MNHNY and CDR2 is SVGAGI (reference sequence). V was pared by 4 bases and J by 2 bases, with 16 bases between. CDR3 length equals 16 residues. This CDR3 is CASSWTTLGNTDTQYF. The CDR3 DNA is TGTGCCAGCAGTTGGACCACACTAGGAAACACAGATACGCAGTATTTT.

The rearrangement joins TRBV3-1 (or the pseudogene TRBV3-2) to TRBJ2-3; 14 bases match TRBD2. This CDR3 has 15 amino acids. Trimming removed 5 bases from V and 8 bases from J; junction bases left unmatched: 6. Germline CDR1 and CDR2: LGHDT and YNNKEL (reference sequence). In DNA form, the CDR3 reads TGTGCCAGCAGCTACTATGGGACTAGCGGGGGTACGCAGTATTTT. Encoded protein: CASSYYGTSGGTQYF.

This chain joins TRBV2 and TRBJ2-1, with 9 bases that match TRBD2. J gave up 7 bases and V 4 bases, and 8 bases lay outside the gene matches. CDR3 size: 15 residues. CDR1 is SNHLY and CDR2 is FYNNEI in the germline V gene. In DNA form, the CDR3 reads TGTGCCAGCAGTGGAAGACTAGCGGCGGGGAATGAGCAGTTCTTC. This encodes CASSGRLAAGNEQFF. Supplemented by reference TRBV2 and TRBJ2-1, the full variable domain reads EPEVTQTPSHQVTQMGQEVILRCVPISNHLYFYWYRQILGQKVEFLVSFYNNEISEKSEIFDDQFSVERPDGSNFTLKIRSTKLEDSAMYFCASSGRLAAGNEQFFGPGTRLTVL.

The chain combines TRBV7-2 with TRBJ2-1; TRBD1 matches at 8 bases. The germline V gene has CDR1 SGHTA and CDR2 FQGNSA. This CDR3 has 17 residues. With 0 bases clipped from V and 2 bases from J, the junction kept 6 bases outside the gene matches. CDR3 coding DNA: TGTGCCAGCAGCTTAGCGCCCCCAGGGGGCGCCTACAATGAGCAGTTCTTC. This sequence encodes CASSLAPPGGAYNEQFF.

In this sample, this clone turned up a few times. The rearrangement links TRBV20-1 to TRBJ2-5; a possible D gene is TRBD2 (7 bases). The germline V and J ends were trimmed by 5 bases and 5 bases, with 9 bases remaining between them. The CDR3 consists of 11 residues. Germline CDR1 and CDR2: DFQATT and SNEGSKA (reference sequence). The CDR3 loop is CSAEGGETQYF. The CDR3 nucleotides are TGCAGTGCTGAGGGGGGGGAGACCCAGTACTTC.

The genes are TRBV27 and TRBJ2-2, with 8 bases that match TRBD1. Per the germline V gene, CDR1 is MNHEY and CDR2 is SMNVEV (reference sequence). The CDR3 runs to 17 residues. V was clipped by 2 bases and J by 5 bases; unmatched bases: 10. CDR3 nucleotide sequence: TGTGCCAGCAGTTTACTCCAGGGGGCGCGGAGGACCGGGGAGCTGTTTTTT. This gives the protein CASSLLQGARRTGELFF.

The chain carries TRBV9 and TRBJ1-2; TRBD1 is a possible D gene (5 bases). The CDR3 consists of 16 residues. V gave up 3 bases and J gave up 2 bases, with 17 bases separating them. Germline values: CDR1 SGDLS, CDR2 YYNGEE. The CDR3 bases are TGTGCCAGCAGCGGGAGGGCCGGGACGGTGAACTATGGCTACACCTTC. Its protein is CASSGRAGTVNYGYTF.

The rearrangement joins TRBV29-1 to TRBJ2-4; TRBD2 matches at 8 bases. The germline gives CDR1 SQVTM, CDR2 ANQGSEA. CDR3 length equals 16 residues. V gave up 3 bases and J gave up 2 bases; unmatched junction bases: 9. CDR3 bases: TGCAGCGTTGAGGCAGGGGCGGGGGGCTCCAAAAACATTCAGTACTTC. This gives the protein CSVEAGAGGSKNIQYF.

This chain connects TRBV7-8 to TRBJ1-4; no clear D. There are 17 residues in the CDR3. V was cut by 6 bases and J by 0 bases, with 17 bases left in between. In germline, CDR1 is SGHVS, CDR2 FQNEAQ. The CDR3: CASSPYASAATNEKLFF. DNA of the CDR3: TGTGCCAGCAGTCCGTATGCTTCCGCAGCAACTAATGAAAAACTGTTTTTT.

The table lists this clone with a few counts. In DNA form, the CDR3 reads TGTGCCAGCAGTTCGGCTAGGGGGGGCGGTCAGCCCCAGCATTTT. This sequence encodes CASSSARGGGQPQHF. The J gene is TRBJ1-5, the V gene TRBV6-2 or TRBV6-3, with D tentatively TRBD1 (6 bases). This CDR3 contains 15 residues. Trimming shortened V by 4 bases and J by 6 bases, and 16 bases separated the two germline ends. Germline V lookup: CDR1 MNHEY, CDR2 SVGEGT.

This clone was seen once. V is TRBV7-3 and J is TRBJ2-1; 8 bases line up with TRBD1. CDR1 SGHTA and CDR2 FQGTGA come from the germline V gene. J was trimmed by 6 bases and V by 1 base; bases with no gene match: 5. CDR3 size: 15 residues. In DNA, the CDR3 is TGTGCCAGCAGCTTAAGGGGACAGGTGGGCAATGAGCAGTTCTTC. Translating it yields CASSLRGQVGNEQFF.

This chain connects TRBV5-1 to TRBJ1-2; maybe TRBD1 (5 bases). CDR1 and CDR2 from the germline V gene are SGHRS and YFSETQ. This CDR3 comprises 13 residues. Between the trimmed V and J ends, which lost 0 bases and 6 bases, there was a span of 9 bases. CDR3 region: CASSLDAGNGYTF. CDR3 DNA: TGCGCCAGCAGCTTGGATGCAGGGAATGGCTACACCTTC.

The chain couples TRBV7-9 to TRBJ2-2; D is possibly TRBD1 (6 bases). In germline, CDR1 is SEHNR, CDR2 FQNEAQ (reference sequence). The ends were cut back, 8 bases at V and 5 bases at J, with 9 bases in the middle. CDR3 size: 12 residues. The CDR3 DNA sequence: TGTGCCAGCGGGACAAGGACCGGGGAGCTGTTTTTT. Its translation is CASGTRTGELFF.